The 2 T cell receptor beta chains given below trace back to one sample, sequenced in a study of regulatory T cells in long-lasting Graves disease. To make TCR beta libraries, researchers used iRepertoire HTBI primers and Arm-PCR of CDR3 regions. From the multiplex PCR reads, TCRdb called clonotypes with MiXCR, one entry per CDR3 protein. The sample has 350,000 to 550,000 distinct CDR3 sequences, 14% seen once. Time point described: newly diagnosed GD, antithyroid drugs for less than 3 months. PBMCs were the source of the RNA used for TCR sequencing. These data were also filed under a second study, of T cells in Graves' hyperthyroidism and ophthalmopathy.

The input for sequencing was peripheral blood mononuclear cells (PBMCs), taken at new diagnosis, from a patient treated with antithyroid drugs. Receptors were obtained from a woman between 50 and 59 years old with Graves disease.

This clonotype showed up just a few times. The rearrangement joins TRBV12-3 or TRBV12-4 to TRBJ2-7; tentatively, D is TRBD1 or TRBD2 (5 bases each). The V end lost 3 bases, the J end lost 3 bases, and 12 bases lay between the germline ends. The CDR3 length is 14 residues. The CDR3 here is CASSFERGIYEQYF. Here the CDR3 DNA reads TGTGCCAGCAGTTTCGAGAGGGGTATCTACGAGCAGTACTTC.

This clonotype was recorded at least ten times. The chain couples TRBV20-1 to TRBJ2-3; TRBD2 matches at 7 bases. This CDR3 region has 16 residues. Unmatched junction bases numbered 8, after V lost 0 bases and J lost 2 bases. CDR1 is DFQATT and CDR2 is SNEGSKA in the germline V gene (reference sequence). This CDR3 is CSARDREGGDTDTQYF. The CDR3 bases are TGCAGTGCTAGAGATCGTGAGGGAGGGGACACAGATACGCAGTATTTT.